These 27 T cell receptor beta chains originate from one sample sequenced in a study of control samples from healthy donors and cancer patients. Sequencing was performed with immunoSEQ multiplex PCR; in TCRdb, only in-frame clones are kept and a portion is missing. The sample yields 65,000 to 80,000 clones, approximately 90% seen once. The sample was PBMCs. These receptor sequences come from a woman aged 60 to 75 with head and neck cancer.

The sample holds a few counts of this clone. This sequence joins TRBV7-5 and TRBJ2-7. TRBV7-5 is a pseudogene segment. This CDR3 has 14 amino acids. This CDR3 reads CVRSRLDPCHEQYF. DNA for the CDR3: TGTGTCAGAAGCCGCCTGGACCCCTGCCACGAGCAGTACTTC.

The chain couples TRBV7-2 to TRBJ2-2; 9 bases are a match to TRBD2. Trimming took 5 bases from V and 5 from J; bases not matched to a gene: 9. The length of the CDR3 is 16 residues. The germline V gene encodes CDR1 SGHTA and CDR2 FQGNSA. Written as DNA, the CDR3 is TGTGCCAGCAGCCTCCGACGGCTAGCGGGAACCGGGGAGCTGTTTTTT. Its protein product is CASSLRRLAGTGELFF. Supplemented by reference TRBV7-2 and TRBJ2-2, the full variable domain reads GAGVSQSPSNKVTEKGKDVELRCDPISGHTALYWYRQSLGQGLEFLIYFQGNSAPDKSGLPSDRFSAERTGGSVSTLTIQRTQQEDSAVYLCASSLRRLAGTGELFFGEGSRLTVL.

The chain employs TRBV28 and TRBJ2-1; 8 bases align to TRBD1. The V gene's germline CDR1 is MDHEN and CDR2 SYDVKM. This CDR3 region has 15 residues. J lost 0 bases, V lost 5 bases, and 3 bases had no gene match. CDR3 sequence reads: CASSRTGSSYNEQFF. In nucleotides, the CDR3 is TGTGCCAGCAGTAGGACAGGGAGCTCCTACAATGAGCAGTTCTTC.

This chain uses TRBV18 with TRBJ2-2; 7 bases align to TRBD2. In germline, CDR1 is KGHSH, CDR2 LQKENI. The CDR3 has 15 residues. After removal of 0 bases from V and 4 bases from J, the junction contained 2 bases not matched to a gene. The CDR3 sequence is CASSPPRGITGELFF. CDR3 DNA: TGTGCCAGCTCACCACCGCGGGGGATCACCGGGGAGCTGTTTTTT.

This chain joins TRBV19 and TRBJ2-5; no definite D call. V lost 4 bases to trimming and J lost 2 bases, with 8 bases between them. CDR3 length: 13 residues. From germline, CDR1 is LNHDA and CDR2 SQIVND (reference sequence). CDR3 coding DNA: TGTGCCAGTAGTACCCAGACACAAGAGACCCAGTACTTC. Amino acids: CASSTQTQETQYF.

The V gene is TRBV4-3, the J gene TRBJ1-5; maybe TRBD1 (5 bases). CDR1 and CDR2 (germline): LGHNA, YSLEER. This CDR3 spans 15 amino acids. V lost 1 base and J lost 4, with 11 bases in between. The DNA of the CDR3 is TGCGCCAGCAGCCAAGTCCGAGGGGTTAATCAGCCCCAGCATTTT. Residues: CASSQVRGVNQPQHF.

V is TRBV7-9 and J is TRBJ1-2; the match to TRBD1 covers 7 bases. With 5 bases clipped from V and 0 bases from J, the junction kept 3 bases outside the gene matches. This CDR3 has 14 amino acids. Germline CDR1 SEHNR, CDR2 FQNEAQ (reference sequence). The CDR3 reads CASSRDSANYGYTF. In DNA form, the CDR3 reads TGTGCCAGCAGCCGGGACAGTGCTAACTATGGCTACACCTTC. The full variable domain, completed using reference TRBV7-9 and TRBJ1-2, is DTGVSQNPRHKITKRGQNVTFRCDPISEHNRLYWYRQTLGQGPEFLTYFQNEAQLEKSRLLSDRFSAERPKGSFSTLEIQRTEQGDSAMYLCASSRDSANYGYTFGSGTRLTVV.

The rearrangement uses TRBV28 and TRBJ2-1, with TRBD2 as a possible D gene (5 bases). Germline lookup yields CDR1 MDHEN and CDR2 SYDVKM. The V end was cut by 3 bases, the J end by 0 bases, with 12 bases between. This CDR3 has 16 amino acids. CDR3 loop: CASSFTAGSSYNEQFF. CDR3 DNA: TGTGCCAGCAGTTTTACCGCGGGTAGCTCCTACAATGAGCAGTTCTTC.

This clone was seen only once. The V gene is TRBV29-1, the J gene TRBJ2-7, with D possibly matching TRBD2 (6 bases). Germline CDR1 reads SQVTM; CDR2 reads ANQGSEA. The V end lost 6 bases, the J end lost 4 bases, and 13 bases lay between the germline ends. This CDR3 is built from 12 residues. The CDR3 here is CSVTTGTYEQYF. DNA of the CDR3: TGCAGCGTCACGACGGGGACTTACGAGCAGTACTTC.

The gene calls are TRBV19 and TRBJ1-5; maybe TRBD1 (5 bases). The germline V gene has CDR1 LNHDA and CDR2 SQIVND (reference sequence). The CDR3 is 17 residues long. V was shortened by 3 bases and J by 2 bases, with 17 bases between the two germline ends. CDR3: CASSIRTSEPRNQPQHF. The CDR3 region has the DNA TGTGCCAGTAGTATTCGGACATCAGAACCCCGCAATCAGCCCCAGCATTTT.

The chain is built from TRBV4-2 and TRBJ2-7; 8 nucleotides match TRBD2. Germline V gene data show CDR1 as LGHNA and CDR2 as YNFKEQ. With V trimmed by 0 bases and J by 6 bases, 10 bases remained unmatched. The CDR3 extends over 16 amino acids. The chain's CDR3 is CASSQDQSSGRTEQYF. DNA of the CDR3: TGTGCCAGCAGCCAAGATCAATCGAGCGGGAGAACCGAGCAGTACTTC.

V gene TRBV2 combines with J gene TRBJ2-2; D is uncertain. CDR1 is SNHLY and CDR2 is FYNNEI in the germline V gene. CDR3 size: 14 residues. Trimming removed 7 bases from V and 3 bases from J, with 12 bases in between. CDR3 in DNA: TGTGCCAGCATAACTTCTTCATACACCGGGGAGCTGTTTTTT. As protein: CASITSSYTGELFF.

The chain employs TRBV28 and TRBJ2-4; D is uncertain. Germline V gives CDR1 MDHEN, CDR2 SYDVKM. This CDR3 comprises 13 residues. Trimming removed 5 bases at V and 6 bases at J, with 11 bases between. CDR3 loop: CASSLRTPNIQYF. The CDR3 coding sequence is TGTGCCAGCAGTCTCCGGACGCCAAACATTCAGTACTTC.

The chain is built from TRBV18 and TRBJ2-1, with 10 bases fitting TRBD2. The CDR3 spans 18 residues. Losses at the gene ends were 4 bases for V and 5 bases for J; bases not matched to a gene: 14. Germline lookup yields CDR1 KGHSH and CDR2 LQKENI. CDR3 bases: TGTGCCAGCTCACTAGCGGCCGGCCTAGCGGGAGTAAACAATGAGCAGTTCTTC. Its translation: CASSLAAGLAGVNNEQFF.

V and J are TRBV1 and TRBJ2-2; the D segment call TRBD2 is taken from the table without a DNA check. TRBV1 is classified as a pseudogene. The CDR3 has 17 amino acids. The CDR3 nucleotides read TGCACCAGCAGCCAAACTAGACTAGCGGGAGGCACCGGGGAGCTGTTTTTT. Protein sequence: CTSSQTRLAGGTGELFF.

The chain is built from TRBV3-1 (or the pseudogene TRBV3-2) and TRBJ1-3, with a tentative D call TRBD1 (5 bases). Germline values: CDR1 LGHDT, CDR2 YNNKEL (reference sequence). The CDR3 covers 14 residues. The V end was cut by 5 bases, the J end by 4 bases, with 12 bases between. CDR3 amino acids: CASSARGAGNTIYF. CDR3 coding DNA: TGTGCCAGCAGCGCCAGAGGGGCCGGAAACACCATATATTTT.

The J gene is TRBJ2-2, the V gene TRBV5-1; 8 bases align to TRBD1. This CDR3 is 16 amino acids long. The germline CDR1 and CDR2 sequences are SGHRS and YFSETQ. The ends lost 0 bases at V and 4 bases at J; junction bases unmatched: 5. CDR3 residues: CASSLVRTGSTGELFF. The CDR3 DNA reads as TGCGCCAGCAGCTTGGTTCGGACAGGGAGCACCGGGGAGCTGTTTTTT.

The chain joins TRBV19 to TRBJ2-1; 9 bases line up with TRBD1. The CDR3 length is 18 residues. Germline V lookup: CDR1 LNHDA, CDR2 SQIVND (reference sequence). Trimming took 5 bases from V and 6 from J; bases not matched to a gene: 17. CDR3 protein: CASSGGQGSFRLPNEQFF. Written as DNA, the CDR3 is TGTGCCAGTAGTGGTGGACAGGGGTCGTTTCGGTTACCCAATGAGCAGTTCTTC.

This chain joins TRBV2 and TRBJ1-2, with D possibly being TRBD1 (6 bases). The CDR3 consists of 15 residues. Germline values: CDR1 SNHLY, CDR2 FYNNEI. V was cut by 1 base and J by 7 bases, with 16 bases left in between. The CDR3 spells CASSEEAYRAGGYTF. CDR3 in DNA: TGTGCCAGCAGTGAAGAGGCGTACAGGGCAGGTGGCTACACCTTC.

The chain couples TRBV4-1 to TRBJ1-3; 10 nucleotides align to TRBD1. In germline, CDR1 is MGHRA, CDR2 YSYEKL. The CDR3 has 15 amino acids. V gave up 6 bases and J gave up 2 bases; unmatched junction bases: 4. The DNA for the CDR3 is TGCGCCAGCAGTCGGACAGGGGGGCCTGGAAACACCATATATTTT. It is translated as CASSRTGGPGNTIYF.

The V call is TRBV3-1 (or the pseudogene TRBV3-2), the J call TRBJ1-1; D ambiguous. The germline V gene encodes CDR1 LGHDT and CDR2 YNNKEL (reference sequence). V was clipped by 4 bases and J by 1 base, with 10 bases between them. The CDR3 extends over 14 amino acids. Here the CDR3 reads CASSPLQTNTEAFF. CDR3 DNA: TGTGCCAGCAGCCCGCTACAGACGAACACTGAAGCTTTCTTT.

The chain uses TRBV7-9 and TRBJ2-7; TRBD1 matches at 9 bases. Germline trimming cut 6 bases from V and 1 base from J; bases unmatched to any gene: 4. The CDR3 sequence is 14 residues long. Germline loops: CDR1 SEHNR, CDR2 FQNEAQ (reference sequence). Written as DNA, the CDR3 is TGTGCCAGCAGTACCGGGACAGGGTCCTACGAGCAGTACTTC. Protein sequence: CASSTGTGSYEQYF. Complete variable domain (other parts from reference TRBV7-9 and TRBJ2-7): DTGVSQNPRHKITKRGQNVTFRCDPISEHNRLYWYRQTLGQGPEFLTYFQNEAQLEKSRLLSDRFSAERPKGSFSTLEIQRTEQGDSAMYLCASSTGTGSYEQYFGPGTRLTVT.

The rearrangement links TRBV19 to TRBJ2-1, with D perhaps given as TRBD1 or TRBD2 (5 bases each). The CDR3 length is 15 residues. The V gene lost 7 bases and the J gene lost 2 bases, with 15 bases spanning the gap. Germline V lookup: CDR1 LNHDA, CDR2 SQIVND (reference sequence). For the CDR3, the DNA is TGTGCCAGTAATCCCTGGGGGTCGACCTACAATGAGCAGTTCTTC. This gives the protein CASNPWGSTYNEQFF.

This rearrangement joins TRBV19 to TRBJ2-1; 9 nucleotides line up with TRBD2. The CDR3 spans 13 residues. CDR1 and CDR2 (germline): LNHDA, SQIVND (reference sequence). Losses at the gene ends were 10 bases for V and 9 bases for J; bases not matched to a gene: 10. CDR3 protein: CATRGTSLGEQFF. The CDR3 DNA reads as TGTGCCACTCGAGGGACTAGCTTGGGTGAGCAGTTCTTC.

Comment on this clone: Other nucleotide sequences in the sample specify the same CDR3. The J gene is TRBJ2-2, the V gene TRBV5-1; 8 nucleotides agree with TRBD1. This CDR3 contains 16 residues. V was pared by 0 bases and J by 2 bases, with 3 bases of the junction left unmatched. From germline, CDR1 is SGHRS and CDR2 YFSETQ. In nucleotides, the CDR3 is TGCGCCAGCAGCTTGGAAGGACAGGGTAACACCGGGGAGCTGTTTTTT. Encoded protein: CASSLEGQGNTGELFF.

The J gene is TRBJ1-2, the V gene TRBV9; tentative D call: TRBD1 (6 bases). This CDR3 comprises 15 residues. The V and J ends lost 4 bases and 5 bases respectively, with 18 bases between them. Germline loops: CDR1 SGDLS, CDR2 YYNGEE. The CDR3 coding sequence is TGTGCCAGCAGCACCCAAGAACAGGGTCTGTATGGCTACACCTTC. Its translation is CASSTQEQGLYGYTF.

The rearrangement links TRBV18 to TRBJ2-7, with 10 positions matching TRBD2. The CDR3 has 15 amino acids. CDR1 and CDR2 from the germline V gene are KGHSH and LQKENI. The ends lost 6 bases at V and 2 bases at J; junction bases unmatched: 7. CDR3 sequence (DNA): TGTGCCAGCTCCCCGACTAGCGGGCCGGCCTACGAGCAGTACTTC. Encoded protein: CASSPTSGPAYEQYF.